The clone carrying this T cell receptor beta chain has a single count. The record originates from a study of blood T cell repertoires in COVID-19. Study-level background: Both acute and convalescent COVID-19 samples were obtained from the United States, Italy and Spain. Sources were T cells, B-cell-depleted T cells, or PBMCs; the material itself was cDNA or gDNA.

V was clipped by 6 bases and J by 2 bases, with 10 bases between them. CDR1 SNHLY and CDR2 FYNNEI come from the germline V gene. The CDR3 sequence is 13 residues long. In the original analysis: Estimated nucleated cell counts came from reference gene primer amplification. Assay: immunoSEQ multiplex PCR; the TCRdb copy retains only in-frame clones and omits some. The V and J calls and the clone size are those of that table, but D and trimming were determined from the DNA. The repertoire holds hundreds of thousands of clones, with about 90% as singletons. The Seattle site enrolled patients during active infection and followed them longitudinally.

This receptor was obtained from a woman under 40 with COVID-19, enrolled during active disease. The chain is built from TRBV2 and TRBJ1-2, with D possibly matching TRBD1 (5 bases). Sequenced sample: peripheral blood. CDR3 nucleotides: TGTGCCAGCAGCGGGGGACGGAACTATGGCTACACCTTC. Translating it yields CASSGGRNYGYTF.